In its sample, the clone carrying this T cell receptor (beta chain) was seen many times. Its specificity is not known. RNA transcripts were the source from which TCR beta CDR3 regions were amplified. HTBI primers were employed in first-round RT-PCR, then a second-round multiplex PCR followed. From the multiplex PCR reads, TCRdb called clonotypes with MiXCR, one entry per CDR3 protein. The table has a few hundred thousand distinct CDR3 sequences, roughly a sixth seen once; the top ten hold 2% to 3%. Trimming removed 1 base at V and 6 bases at J, with 12 bases between. Germline-derived CDR1 and CDR2 are MGHDK and SYGVNS. The CDR3 runs to 15 residues. The sample comes from a study of Graves' ophthalmopathy and Graves' hyperthyroidism. Study results and limitations: Sensitivity reached just under 90% and specificity 75% to 82% for a 13-signature model separating ophthalmopathy from stable hyperthyroidism. Blood was where most expanded thyroid clonotypes above 0.001 frequency also turned up.

Sequenced: peripheral blood. This chain uses TRBV25-1 with TRBJ2-2; D gene uncertain. This TCR came from an adult woman with stable Graves' hyperthyroidism. In DNA form, the CDR3 reads TGTGCCAGCAGTGAATTCGTAAGCGATGCCGGGGAGCTGTTTTTT. It is translated as CASSEFVSDAGELFF.